What follows are 7 T cell receptor beta chains derived from one specimen sequenced in a study of technical replicates of blood from a few donors. Generated by immunoSEQ multiplex PCR, the TCRdb table keeps only in-frame clones and is missing some. The table includes roughly 14,000 clones, more than 80% detected once. What was sequenced was PBMCs. These receptors were taken from a human donor in good health.

This rearrangement joins TRBV6-1 to TRBJ2-1, with a tentative D call TRBD2 (7 bases). The CDR3 loop spans 12 amino acids. V was pared by 7 bases and J by 9 bases, with 13 bases between. Germline V gene sequence: CDR1 MNHNS, CDR2 SASEGT. CDR3 region: CASKGGGAEQFF. In DNA, the CDR3 is TGTGCCAGCAAGGGGGGGGGAGCTGAGCAGTTCTTC.

The rearrangement uses TRBV13 and TRBJ2-7; 9 bases align to TRBD2. CDR1 and CDR2 (germline): PRHDT, FYEKMQ (reference sequence). The CDR3 consists of 14 residues. V trimming: 6 bases; J trimming: 1 base; junction bases outside the gene matches: 4. CDR3: CASSLTSGSYEQYF. The CDR3 bases are TGTGCCAGCAGTCTTACTAGCGGGTCCTACGAGCAGTACTTC.

The V gene is TRBV2, the J gene TRBJ1-2, with TRBD1 matching over 9 bases. V lost 2 bases to trimming and J lost 8 bases; unmatched junction nucleotides: 9. The CDR3 contains 15 residues. CDR1 SNHLY and CDR2 FYNNEI come from the germline V gene. The CDR3 spells CASSELGQGISGYTF. The CDR3 DNA follows: TGTGCCAGCAGTGAATTGGGACAGGGAATCTCCGGCTACACCTTC.

This rearrangement joins TRBV6-5 to TRBJ2-5, with D hard to call. The CDR3 covers 13 residues. Germline V gene lookup returns CDR1 MNHEY and CDR2 SVGAGI. Trimming shortened V by 5 bases and J by 4 bases, and 11 bases separated the two germline ends. Here the CDR3 DNA reads TGTGCCAGCAGTCGCTTACTTAGAGAGACCCAGTACTTC. This sequence encodes CASSRLLRETQYF.

The DNA of the CDR3 is TGTGCCAGCAGCTTCCAGGGACAGGGGAAGGCTGAAGCTTTCTTT. It is translated as CASSFQGQGKAEAFF. The chain uses TRBV7-9 and TRBJ1-1; 10 bases agree with TRBD1. Germline V CDR1 and CDR2: SEHNR, FQNEAQ (reference sequence). J gave up 6 bases and V 3 bases, and 7 bases lay outside the gene matches. CDR3 length equals 15 residues.

This clone was seen just once. The chain is built from TRBV7-9 and TRBJ2-1, with D maybe TRBD2 (6 bases). Germline-derived CDR1 and CDR2 are SEHNR and FQNEAQ (reference sequence). The CDR3 length is 14 residues. Trimming shortened V by 5 bases and J by 4 bases, and 12 bases separated the two germline ends. CDR3 in amino acids: CASSRAGIYNEQFF. The DNA of the CDR3 is TGTGCCAGCAGCCGGGCGGGAATTTACAATGAGCAGTTCTTC.

The CDR3 region is CASTLQVFGNTIYF. The CDR3 nucleotides read TGTGCCAGTACCCTACAGGTATTTGGAAACACCATATATTTT. The V and J genes are TRBV19 and TRBJ1-3, with D perhaps TRBD1 (5 bases). The germline gives CDR1 LNHDA, CDR2 SQIVND (reference sequence). The CDR3 is made up of 14 amino acids. The ends were cut back, 7 bases at V and 3 bases at J, with 13 bases in the middle.